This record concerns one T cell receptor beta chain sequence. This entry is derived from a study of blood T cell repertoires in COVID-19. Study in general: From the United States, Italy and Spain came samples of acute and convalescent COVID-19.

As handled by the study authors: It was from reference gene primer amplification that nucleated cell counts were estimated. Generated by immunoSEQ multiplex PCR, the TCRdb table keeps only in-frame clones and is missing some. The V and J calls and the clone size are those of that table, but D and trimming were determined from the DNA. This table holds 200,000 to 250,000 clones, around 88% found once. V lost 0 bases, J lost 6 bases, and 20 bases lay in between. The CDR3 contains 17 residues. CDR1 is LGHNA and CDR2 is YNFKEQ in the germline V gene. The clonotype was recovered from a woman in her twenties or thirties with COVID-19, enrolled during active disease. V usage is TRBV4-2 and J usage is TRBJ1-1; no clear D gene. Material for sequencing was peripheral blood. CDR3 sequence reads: CASSQDRFNIGRAEAFF. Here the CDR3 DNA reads TGTGCCAGCAGCCAAGATAGGTTTAACATCGGGAGAGCTGAAGCTTTCTTT.